The 18 T cell receptor beta chains presented below share a single source sample, sequenced in a study of blood T cell repertoires in COVID-19. Profiled with immunoSEQ multiplex PCR; TCRdb holds only in-frame clones, not every one. The sample has fewer than 250,000 clones; 70% to 90% are singletons. The sequencing sample was made of PBMCs or T cells enriched from blood (not recorded which). The receptors stem from a woman between 35 and 50 years old in a cohort exposed to, infected with or recovered from COVID-19 (not recorded which).

The chain couples TRBV2 to TRBJ2-5, with unresolved D. V was clipped by 7 bases and J by 4 bases, with 10 bases between them. The CDR3 loop spans 12 amino acids. CDR1 is SNHLY, CDR2 FYNNEI, per germline. CDR3 in amino acids: CASNDWAETQYF. The CDR3 DNA sequence: TGTGCCAGCAACGATTGGGCAGAGACCCAGTACTTC. Complete variable domain (other parts from reference TRBV2 and TRBJ2-5): EPEVTQTPSHQVTQMGQEVILRCVPISNHLYFYWYRQILGQKVEFLVSFYNNEISEKSEIFDDQFSVERPDGSNFTLKIRSTKLEDSAMYFCASNDWAETQYFGPGTRLLVL.

The chain employs TRBV6-5 and TRBJ1-1; D is ambiguous. The CDR3 is 11 residues long. The V gene's germline CDR1 is MNHEY and CDR2 SVGAGI. V was trimmed by 6 bases and J by 5 bases, leaving 7 bases between them. For the CDR3, the DNA is TGTGCCAGCAGGCTAGGAACTGAAGCTTTCTTT. It is translated as CASRLGTEAFF.

The V call is TRBV7-2, the J call TRBJ1-2; D unclear. Trimming shortened V by 3 bases and J by 0 bases, and 11 bases separated the two germline ends. The germline gives CDR1 SGHTA, CDR2 FQGNSA. There are 15 residues in the CDR3. CDR3 in DNA: TGTGCCAGCAGCTTCTTAGAGCGCCCTAACTATGGCTACACCTTC. Encoded protein: CASSFLERPNYGYTF.

The chain joins TRBV11-3 to TRBJ1-1, with D hard to call. Trimming stripped 4 bases from V and 0 bases from J, with 3 bases between. The CDR3 is 12 amino acids. In germline, CDR1 is SGHNT, CDR2 YENEEA. This CDR3 is CASSSMNTEAFF. The CDR3 coding sequence is TGTGCCAGCAGCTCCATGAACACTGAAGCTTTCTTT.

The CDR3 DNA is TGTGCCAGCAGCTTGGCCGAGAGACTGAGCACTGAAGCTTTCTTT. Translation: CASSLAERLSTEAFF. This chain joins TRBV5-6 and TRBJ1-1; D not certain. Trimming took 0 bases from V and 4 from J, leaving 13 bases between them. This CDR3 contains 15 residues. CDR1 is SGHDT and CDR2 is YYEEEE in the germline V gene.

V gene TRBV15 combines with J gene TRBJ2-5; TRBD1 aligns across 8 bases. The J segment lost 5 bases and the V segment lost 3 bases, leaving 8 bases of the junction unmatched. In germline, CDR1 is LNHNV, CDR2 YYDKDF (reference sequence). This CDR3 contains 15 residues. CDR3 in DNA: TGTGCCACCAGCAGGGCGGACAGGGCGGGGGAGACCCAGTACTTC. Its protein is CATSRADRAGETQYF.

This chain connects TRBV5-6 to TRBJ2-3; no clear D. Germline V gives CDR1 SGHDT, CDR2 YYEEEE. The V gene lost 5 bases and the J gene lost 6 bases, with 13 bases spanning the gap. The CDR3 extends over 13 amino acids. The DNA of the CDR3 is TGTGCCAGCAGTCGCCTCGTACTTGATACGCAGTATTTT. Residues: CASSRLVLDTQYF.

This chain joins TRBV2 and TRBJ2-7, with TRBD2 matching 13 bases. Germline V gene lookup returns CDR1 SNHLY and CDR2 FYNNEI. The trim removed 10 bases at V and 5 bases at J, leaving 5 bases unmatched. CDR3 length: 13 amino acids. The CDR3 here is CATMTSGGNEQYF. Here the CDR3 DNA reads TGTGCCACCATGACTAGCGGGGGGAACGAGCAGTACTTC. Filled out from reference TRBV2 and TRBJ2-7, the complete variable domain reads EPEVTQTPSHQVTQMGQEVILRCVPISNHLYFYWYRQILGQKVEFLVSFYNNEISEKSEIFDDQFSVERPDGSNFTLKIRSTKLEDSAMYFCATMTSGGNEQYFGPGTRLTVT.

The rearrangement joins TRBV10-3 to TRBJ2-1; 7 bases are a match to TRBD1. The germline gives CDR1 ENHRY, CDR2 SYGVKD. This CDR3 has 12 amino acids. V gave up 6 bases and J gave up 9 bases; unmatched junction bases: 5. The DNA for the CDR3 is TGTGCCATCAGGGCCCCAGGGGGTGAGCAGTTCTTC. It specifies CAIRAPGGEQFF.

J is TRBJ1-1 and V is TRBV18, with no clear D. This CDR3 is built from 13 residues. CDR1 and CDR2 from the germline V gene are KGHSH and LQKENI. Trimming cost V 5 bases and J 2 bases, with 9 bases left between them. The DNA for the CDR3 is TGTGCCAGCTCATATGGCACCAACACTGAAGCTTTCTTT. Protein product: CASSYGTNTEAFF.

A single count supports this clone. V is TRBV19 and J is TRBJ1-2; no clear D gene. V lost 5 bases and J lost 8, with 15 bases in between. Germline lookup yields CDR1 LNHDA and CDR2 SQIVND (reference sequence). The CDR3 length is 13 residues. The CDR3 here is CASSADSVKGYTF. In nucleotides, the CDR3 is TGTGCCAGTAGTGCGGACTCCGTGAAGGGCTACACCTTC.

This clone occurred once. V gene TRBV19 combines with J gene TRBJ2-2; D unresolved. V gave up 7 bases and J gave up 1 base, with 10 bases separating them. CDR3 length equals 14 residues. CDR1 is LNHDA and CDR2 is SQIVND in the germline V gene (reference sequence). The CDR3 DNA is TGTGCCAGTATGCTAACCGGGAACACCGGGGAGCTGTTTTTT. It translates to CASMLTGNTGELFF.

This chain links TRBV30 with TRBJ2-7, with D tentatively TRBD1 (5 bases). Trimming cost V 0 bases and J 0 bases, with 9 bases left between them. The CDR3 sequence is 14 residues long. Germline CDR1 GTSNPN, CDR2 SVGIG (reference sequence). The CDR3 DNA reads as TGTGCCTGGAGTGTACTGGGGCGCTCCTACGAGCAGTACTTC. Translated, it gives CAWSVLGRSYEQYF. Supplemented by reference TRBV30 and TRBJ2-7, the full variable domain reads SQTIHQWPATLVQPVGSPLSLECTVEGTSNPNLYWYRQAAGRGLQLLFYSVGIGQISSEVPQNLSASRPQDRQFILSSKKLLLSDSGFYLCAWSVLGRSYEQYFGPGTRLTVT.

The chain couples TRBV15 to TRBJ1-1; D gene uncertain. The V gene lost 8 bases and the J gene lost 3 bases, with 16 bases spanning the gap. The CDR3 loop spans 14 amino acids. Germline CDR1 and CDR2: LNHNV and YYDKDF (reference sequence). In DNA form, the CDR3 reads TGTGCCACCCAAGGAGGCAGCCCGGACACTGAAGCTTTCTTT. It is translated as CATQGGSPDTEAFF.

This clone was picked up a small number of times. This chain connects TRBV11-2 to TRBJ1-1; no definite D call. V lost 6 bases and J lost 3, with 14 bases in between. CDR3 length: 14 residues. In germline, CDR1 is SGHAT, CDR2 FQNNGV. In DNA form, the CDR3 reads TGTGCCAGCAGGTCCTTACGACGGGACACTGAAGCTTTCTTT. Its translation: CASRSLRRDTEAFF.

The rearrangement links TRBV2 to TRBJ1-5; TRBD1 matches at 7 bases. J gave up 2 bases and V 7 bases, and 2 bases lay outside the gene matches. Germline lookup yields CDR1 SNHLY and CDR2 FYNNEI. The CDR3 totals 13 residues. For the CDR3, the DNA is TGTGCCAGCAAGGGGGCGGGCAATCAGCCCCAGCATTTT. Protein product: CASKGAGNQPQHF.

J is TRBJ1-1 and V is TRBV11-1; D is possibly TRBD1 (6 bases). The CDR3 consists of 15 residues. CDR1 is SGHAT, CDR2 FQDESV, per germline (reference sequence). V was trimmed by 2 bases and J by 1 base, leaving 11 bases between them. In DNA, the CDR3 is TGTGCCAGCAGCTTAACACGGACAGCGAACACTGAAGCTTTCTTT. Translated: CASSLTRTANTEAFF.

The chain recombines TRBV19 with TRBJ2-1; D possibly corresponds to TRBD2 (6 bases). The germline V gene has CDR1 LNHDA and CDR2 SQIVND (reference sequence). The CDR3 extends over 13 amino acids. With 5 bases removed from V and 7 bases from J, the gap between germline ends came to 12 bases. CDR3 sequence (DNA): TGTGCCAGTAGTCCCGGGGGACTGAATGAGCAGTTCTTC. It specifies CASSPGGLNEQFF.